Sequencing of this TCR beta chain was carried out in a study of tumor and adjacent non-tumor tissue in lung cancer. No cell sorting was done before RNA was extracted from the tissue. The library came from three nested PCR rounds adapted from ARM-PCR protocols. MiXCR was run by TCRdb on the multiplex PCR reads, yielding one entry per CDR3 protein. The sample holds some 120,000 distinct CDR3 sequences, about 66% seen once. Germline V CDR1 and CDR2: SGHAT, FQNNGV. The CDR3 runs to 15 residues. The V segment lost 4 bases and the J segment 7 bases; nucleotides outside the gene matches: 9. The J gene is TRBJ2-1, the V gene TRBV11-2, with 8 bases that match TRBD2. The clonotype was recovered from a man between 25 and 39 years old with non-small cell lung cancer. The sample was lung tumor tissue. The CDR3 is CASSSITGGNNEQFF. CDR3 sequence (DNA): TGTGCCAGCAGCTCTATCACGGGAGGGAATAATGAGCAGTTCTTC.